These 7 T cell receptor beta chains share one sample of origin, sequenced in a study of glioma-infiltrating T cells. TCR alpha and beta CDR3 regions were amplified from RNA using iRepertoire nested multiplex PCR. Via MiXCR, TCRdb re-called the multiplex PCR reads, giving one row per CDR3 protein. This table holds more than 300,000 distinct CDR3 sequences, roughly two fifths found once. The specimen sequenced was glioma tissue, nonneoplastic brain tissue, or PBMCs (not recorded which). Receptors were obtained from a human donor with low-grade glioma or glioblastoma, undergoing nonglioma brain surgery, or in good health (not recorded which).

Note on this clonotype: This may be a read error: a much more frequent sequence differs by one nucleotide. V and J are TRBV6-1 and TRBJ1-2; 9 nucleotides line up with TRBD1. V shed 6 bases, J shed 7 bases, and the junction held 12 bases outside the gene matches. Germline V gene lookup returns CDR1 MNHNS and CDR2 SASEGT. This CDR3 is 15 amino acids long. The CDR3 loop reads CASSPQGAGVCGYTF. CDR3 coding DNA: TGTGCCAGCAGCCCACAGGGGGCGGGTGTCTGTGGCTACACCTTC.

The rearrangement joins TRBV20-1 to TRBJ2-7; 9 bases agree with TRBD2. Germline assignment: CDR1 DFQATT and CDR2 SNEGSKA (reference sequence). V lost 1 base and J lost 4; bases outside the gene matches: 8. CDR3 length equals 15 residues. The CDR3 here is CSARAPGLARYEQYF. CDR3 bases: TGCAGTGCTAGAGCTCCGGGACTAGCACGGTACGAGCAGTACTTC.

Points on this clonotype: This could be a read error, since a much larger clone is one nucleotide away. The chain carries TRBV15 and TRBJ1-5, with a tentative D call TRBD1 (5 bases). The V gene's germline CDR1 is LNHNV and CDR2 YYDKDF (reference sequence). The CDR3 extends over 16 amino acids. CDR3: CATSRDRDFSNKPQHF. In DNA, the CDR3 is TGTGCCACCAGCAGAGATCGGGACTTTAGCAATAAGCCCCAGCATTTT. Looking up the rest from reference TRBV15 and TRBJ1-5 gives the full variable domain: DAMVIQNPRYQVTQFGKPVTLSCSQTLNHNVMYWYQQKSSQAPKLLFHYYDKDFNNEADTPDNFQSRRPNTSFCFLDIRSPGLGDTAMYLCATSRDRDFSNKPQHFGDGTRLSIL.

A note on this clonotype: A much larger clone lies one base from this, so it may be a read error. This rearrangement joins TRBV15 to TRBJ2-7; TRBD1 matches at 9 bases. In germline, CDR1 is LNHNV, CDR2 YYDKDF (reference sequence). The CDR3 is 14 amino acids. J gave up 1 base and V 8 bases, and 6 bases lay outside the gene matches. The CDR3: CATPGTGRSYEQYF. CDR3 nucleotides: TGTGCCACCCCCGGGACAGGGCGATCCTACGAGCAGTACTTC.

The chain combines TRBV28 with TRBJ2-7; the match to TRBD1 covers 10 bases. This CDR3 has 16 amino acids. J gave up 3 bases and V 5 bases, and 10 bases lay outside the gene matches. Germline-derived CDR1 and CDR2 are MDHEN and SYDVKM. CDR3 DNA: TGTGCCAGCAGTCTCGTTCCCGGGACAGGGGACTACGAGCAGTACTTC. Amino acids: CASSLVPGTGDYEQYF.

A word on this clonotype: A much larger clone differs from this one at a single base, so this may be a read error. The chain carries TRBV6-2 or TRBV6-3 and TRBJ2-5; no definite D call. The CDR3 length is 12 residues. Trimming cost V 2 bases and J 12 bases, with 13 bases left between them. CDR1 MNHEY and CDR2 SVGEGT come from the germline V gene. CDR3 coding DNA: TGTGCCAGCAGTTACGGGGATGAGGTCGAGTACTTC. Translated: CASSYGDEVEYF.

There are many counts of this clonotype. The V call is TRBV27, the J call TRBJ2-1, with 15 nucleotides matching TRBD2. The trim removed 2 bases at V and 6 bases at J, leaving 2 bases unmatched. Germline V gives CDR1 MNHEY, CDR2 SMNVEV (reference sequence). The CDR3 covers 16 residues. DNA of the CDR3: TGTGCCAGCAGTTTAGGACTAGCGGGAGGGGTCAATGAGCAGTTCTTC. It yields the protein CASSLGLAGGVNEQFF.